Listed below are T cell receptor beta chains from one sample, sequenced in a study of T-cell reconstitution after alpha-beta-depleted transplantation in children. MiXCR, run by TCRdb on the PCR reads, gives a single entry per CDR3 protein. Among 350,000 to 500,000 distinct CDR3 sequences listed, about 40% were seen once. The sequences come from PBMCs, collected before TCRalphabeta/CD19-depleted stem cell transplant. Receptors originate from a girl aged 2-10 years with aplastic anemia, due to receive a stem cell transplant. Both conserved end residues are part of each CDR3. A D gene is named only where the DNA matches it firmly. The size of a clone is reported for some rows only, either as once, few or many, or as a class for expanded clones.

V gene	J gene	clone size	D gene	CDR3 protein	CDR3 DNA
TRBV28	TRBJ1-3	NA	NA	CASRADLSSGNTIYF	TGTGCCAGCAGGGCTGACTTGAGCTCTGGAAACACCATATATTTT
TRBV5-6	TRBJ1-4	NA	NA	CASSLESEEDDF	TGTGCCAGCAGCTTGGAATCAGAAGAGGATGATTTT
TRBV20-1	TRBJ2-3	NA	TRBD1	CSARRQGISTDTQYF	TGCAGTGCTAGAAGACAGGGGATTAGCACAGATACGCAGTATTTT
TRBV4-1	TRBJ2-5	NA	NA	CASSQVGANQETQYF	TGCGCCAGCAGCCAAGTAGGAGCAAATCAAGAGACCCAGTACTTC
TRBV7-2	TRBJ2-7	many	NA	CASSDLGEQYF	TGTGCCAGCAGCGATTTGGGAGAGCAGTACTTC
TRBV10-3	TRBJ2-1	NA	TRBD2	CAISDEGTRDNEQFF	TGTGCCATCAGTGACGAAGGGACTAGAGACAATGAGCAGTTCTTC
TRBV28	TRBJ1-3	NA	NA	CASLPSGRHSGNTIYF	TGTGCCAGCCTTCCATCTGGCAGGCACTCTGGAAACACCATATATTTT
TRBV7-9	TRBJ2-1	NA	NA	CASSSIRVTYNEQFF	TGTGCCAGCAGCTCTATCAGAGTCACCTACAATGAGCAGTTCTTC
TRBV30	TRBJ2-7	NA	NA	CAWSPQTTGEQYF	TGTGCCTGGAGTCCTCAGACAACCGGAGAGCAGTACTTC
TRBV9	TRBJ2-1	many	NA	CASSVTEAYNEQFF	TGTGCCAGCAGCGTTACAGAGGCCTACAATGAGCAGTTCTTC
TRBV12-3/TRBV12-4	TRBJ2-1	NA	NA	CASSFAKGLNEQFF	TGTGCCAGCAGTTTTGCTAAGGGGCTGAATGAGCAGTTCTTC
TRBV5-6	TRBJ2-7	NA	TRBD1	CASSPYPGTGMFEQYF	TGTGCCAGCAGCCCTTACCCCGGGACAGGGATGTTTGAGCAGTACTTC
TRBV7-9	TRBJ1-3	many	TRBD1	CASSLRDRARDTIYF	TGTGCCAGCAGCCTACGGGACAGGGCCCGGGACACCATATATTTT
TRBV5-5	TRBJ1-1	many	NA	CASSIAEVLRGNTEAFF	TGTGCCAGCAGCATTGCGGAGGTATTAAGGGGGAACACTGAAGCTTTCTTT
TRBV6-5	TRBJ2-3	NA	NA	CASSYSWGRSTDTQYF	TGTGCCAGCAGTTACTCGTGGGGGCGCAGCACAGATACGCAGTATTTT
TRBV5-6	TRBJ2-1	NA	NA	CASSLGAESGKQFF	TGTGCCAGCAGCTTGGGGGCGGAATCGGGGAAGCAGTTCTTC
TRBV9	TRBJ2-3	NA	NA	CASSVSGTDTQYF	TGTGCCAGCAGCGTTAGCGGCACAGATACGCAGTATTTT
TRBV20-1	TRBJ2-2	few	NA	CSARAQGNTGELFF	TGCAGTGCTAGAGCACAAGGGAACACCGGGGAGCTGTTTTTT
TRBV27	TRBJ2-7	NA	NA	CATAGWGTHYEQYF	TGTGCCACCGCAGGTTGGGGAACGCACTACGAGCAGTACTTC
TRBV6-2/TRBV6-3	TRBJ2-1	many	TRBD2	CASSPGLAGVKRGEQFF	TGTGCCAGCAGTCCGGGACTAGCGGGAGTCAAACGGGGTGAGCAGTTCTTC
TRBV6-6	TRBJ1-6	many	NA	CASSYDLRALHF	TGTGCCAGCAGTTACGACCTTCGGGCACTCCACTTT
TRBV7-6	TRBJ1-4	NA	NA	CASSLVGTTEKLFF	TGTGCCAGCAGCTTAGTGGGGACAACTGAAAAACTGTTTTTT
TRBV29-1	TRBJ2-1	NA	NA	CSVRPTIRNEQFF	TGCAGCGTAAGACCAACGATTCGGAATGAGCAGTTCTTC
TRBV11-2	TRBJ2-2	NA	TRBD2	CASSPAARLAGEAGELFF	TGTGCCAGCAGCCCCGCTGCCCGACTAGCGGGAGAGGCCGGGGAGCTGTTTTTT
TRBV7-9	TRBJ2-1	few	TRBD1	CASSRATGPSEQFF	TGTGCCAGCAGCCGGGCGACAGGGCCCTCCGAGCAGTTCTTC
TRBV6-4	TRBJ2-1	NA	NA	CASSEPGAYNEQFF	TGTGCCAGCAGTGAACCAGGGGCGTACAATGAGCAGTTCTTC